The 5 T cell receptor beta chains listed next were all sequenced from one sample in a study of cytomegalovirus exposure and HLA in healthy donors. Profiled with immunoSEQ multiplex PCR; TCRdb holds only in-frame clones, not every one. The sample consists of about 100,000 clones, around 82% of them appearing once. The specimen was PBMCs. These receptor sequences come from a woman between 18 and 29 years old in good health and CMV-seronegative.

This clone has a handful of counts. The chain uses TRBV7-2 and TRBJ1-2; D gene unclear. This CDR3 spans 15 amino acids. Trimming removed 5 bases at V and 3 bases at J, with 16 bases between. Germline V gene data show CDR1 as SGHTA and CDR2 as FQGNSA. The CDR3 protein is CASSLSPLEDYGYTF. CDR3 DNA sequence: TGTGCCAGCAGCCTTAGCCCCCTGGAGGACTATGGCTACACCTTC.

The CDR3 loop reads CASSVTGGASGNTIYF. The CDR3 nucleotides read TGTGCCAGCAGCGTCACAGGGGGCGCGAGTGGAAACACCATATATTTT. The V call is TRBV9, the J call TRBJ1-3; 9 bases are shared with TRBD1. With V trimmed by 2 bases and J by 3 bases, 6 bases remained unmatched. The CDR3 runs to 16 residues. Per germline, CDR1 SGDLS and CDR2 YYNGEE.

The sample holds one count of this clone. This chain links TRBV2 with TRBJ1-5, with D tentatively TRBD1 (5 bases). Trimming pared 6 bases from V and 0 bases from J, leaving 12 bases between. The germline V gene has CDR1 SNHLY and CDR2 FYNNEI. This CDR3 is built from 15 residues. The CDR3 sequence is CASRGHPGSNQPQHF. CDR3 DNA sequence: TGTGCCAGCAGGGGGCATCCAGGTAGCAATCAGCCCCAGCATTTT.

J is TRBJ1-1 and V is TRBV4-1; perhaps TRBD1 as D (5 bases). The V end lost 4 bases, the J end lost 4 bases, and 10 bases lay between the germline ends. Germline V CDR1 and CDR2: MGHRA, YSYEKL. The CDR3 totals 13 residues. The CDR3 is CASSPQVSTEAFF. The DNA of the CDR3 is TGCGCCAGCAGCCCACAGGTGAGCACTGAAGCTTTCTTT.

A remark on this clone: One end of the junction fails to match germline, which may point to a read error. J is TRBJ1-1 and V is TRBV27; D call uncertain. Germline lookup yields CDR1 MNHEY and CDR2 SMNVEV (reference sequence). CDR3 length: 11 residues. CDR3 sequence reads: CASCLGSRAFF. In nucleotides, the CDR3 is TGTGCCAGCTGTTTGGGGAGTCGAGCTTTCTTT.